The clone carrying this TCR beta chain was counted only a few times. What it binds is not known. This CDR3 is 15 amino acids long. V gave up 3 bases and J gave up 5 bases; unmatched junction bases: 8. CDR1 and CDR2 from the germline V gene are SGHAT and FQNNGV. These data are taken from a study of CD8 T cells in ankylosing spondylitis. Study-level results: Matched ankylosing spondylitis synovial fluid reportedly contained a significantly enriched population of disease-linked clones. Earlier literature documents some of the motif variants in reactive arthritis synovial fluid and blood. It appeared that ankylosing spondylitis blood was characterized by a TCR beta motif of several highly homologous variants.

TCRdb recomputed calls from the 5' RACE reads with MiXCR, one row per CDR3 protein. The table shows about 440,000 distinct CDR3 sequences, with 15% to 20% occurring only once. Specimen: blood, either unsorted or a sorted T cell fraction (not recorded which). The chain joins TRBV11-2 to TRBJ2-3; TRBD2 matches at 7 bases. The sequence was obtained from a male donor with ankylosing spondylitis. The CDR3 reads CASSFYAGAGDTQYF. The CDR3 DNA is TGTGCCAGCAGCTTCTACGCGGGAGCGGGAGATACGCAGTATTTT. The complete variable domain, with remaining parts taken from reference TRBV11-2 and TRBJ2-3, reads EAGVAQSPRYKIIEKRQSVAFWCNPISGHATLYWYQQILGQGPKLLIQFQNNGVVDDSQLPKDRFSAERLKGVDSTLKIQPAKLEDSAVYLCASSFYAGAGDTQYFGPGTRLTVL.